These 6 T cell receptor beta chains came from one sample sequenced in a study of shared clonotypes between healthy human individuals. The protocol was immunoSEQ multiplex PCR, while the TCRdb copy is restricted to in-frame clones and leaves out a portion. The sample lists under 2,500,000 clones; 90% to 96% were seen once. Sequencing used naive CD4+ T cells sorted from blood. The subset denotes: CD45RA+ positively selected. The receptors were sampled from a man between 18 and 35 years old in good health.

The V and J genes are TRBV28 and TRBJ2-7; D may be TRBD1 (6 bases). With 3 bases removed from V and 7 bases from J, the gap between germline ends came to 13 bases. The CDR3 is 13 amino acids. Germline CDR1 and CDR2: MDHEN and SYDVKM. The CDR3, as DNA: TGTGCCAGCAGTTTCACAGGGTCTCGGGAGCAGTACTTC. It specifies CASSFTGSREQYF.

This sequence joins TRBV6-6 and TRBJ2-2; D is ambiguous. Trimming removed 4 bases from V and 6 bases from J, with 9 bases in between. Germline values: CDR1 MNHNY, CDR2 SVGAGI (reference sequence). The CDR3 covers 13 residues. The DNA for the CDR3 is TGTGCCAGCAGTTCCCGGGTCGCCGGGGAGCTGTTTTTT. It is translated as CASSSRVAGELFF.

The genes are TRBV30 and TRBJ2-3; perhaps TRBD2 as D (7 bases). The CDR3 runs 13 residues. The germline gives CDR1 GTSNPN, CDR2 SVGIG (reference sequence). Trimming stripped 1 base from V and 8 bases from J, with 13 bases between. The CDR3 DNA sequence: TGTGCCTGGAGTGGGGGGGGCCCACGTACGCAGTATTTT. Translation gives CAWSGGGPRTQYF.

This sequence joins TRBV19 and TRBJ1-1, with D maybe TRBD1 (6 bases). The CDR3 has 12 amino acids. Trimming removed 1 base at V and 7 bases at J, with 7 bases between. Germline CDR1 LNHDA, CDR2 SQIVND (reference sequence). CDR3 coding DNA: TGTGCCAGTAGTATAGGGACAGTTGAAGCTTTCTTT. Residues: CASSIGTVEAFF. The entire variable domain, with the rest obtained from reference TRBV19 and TRBJ1-1, is as follows: DGGITQSPKYLFRKEGQNVTLSCEQNLNHDAMYWYRQDPGQGLRLIYYSQIVNDFQKGDIAEGYSVSREKKESFPLTVTSAQKNPTAFYLCASSIGTVEAFFGQGTRLTVV.

This chain uses TRBV14 with TRBJ2-3; 7 bases line up with TRBD2. The CDR3 spans 13 residues. CDR1 is SGHDN and CDR2 is FVKESK in the germline V gene. V was clipped by 4 bases and J by 8 bases; unmatched bases: 6. The CDR3 here is CASSLSLASTQYF. CDR3 DNA sequence: TGTGCCAGCAGCCTTTCACTAGCGTCTACGCAGTATTTT.

The V call is TRBV4-1, the J call TRBJ2-7, with 14 nucleotides matching TRBD2. The CDR3 sequence is 18 residues long. Trimming removed 0 bases from V and 5 bases from J; junction bases left unmatched: 9. Germline values: CDR1 MGHRA, CDR2 YSYEKL. The CDR3 DNA reads as TGCGCCAGCAGCCAAGATCAGCGACTAGCGGGGGGGCGCGACGAGCAGTACTTC. The encoded protein is CASSQDQRLAGGRDEQYF.